A selection of T cell receptor beta chains follows, all from one sample in a study of T-cell reconstitution after alpha-beta-depleted transplantation in children. TCRdb reprocessed the PCR reads with MiXCR, giving one entry per CDR3 protein. The sample holds 350,000 to 500,000 distinct CDR3 sequences, roughly two fifths seen once. The specimen comprised PBMCs, sampled before TCRalphabeta/CD19-depleted stem cell transplant. The receptors shown here come from a girl aged 2-10 years with aplastic anemia, due to receive a stem cell transplant. CDR3s include the opening cysteine and the closing phenylalanine or tryptophan. The D gene is left open where the match is weak. Size values are once, few and many counts, or a class for expanded clones, and some rows have none.

TRBJ2-1,-,-,TRBV29-1,13,TGCAGCGTTGACGGGTTCACCTACAATGAGCAGTTCTTC,CSVDGFTYNEQFF
TRBJ2-5,-,once,TRBV14,17,TGTGCCAGCAGTCCACAACCCCCGACAGGTCGGAGAGAGACCCAGTACTTC,CASSPQPPTGRRETQYF
TRBJ1-2,-,-,TRBV10-2,12,TGCGCCAGCCTTACAGATGCCTATGGCTACACCTTC,CASLTDAYGYTF
TRBJ2-1,-,many,TRBV10-2,10,TGCGCCAGCAGTGGTCATGAGCAGTTCTTC,CASSGHEQFF
TRBJ2-2,TRBD1,-,TRBV4-1,15,TGCGCCAGCAGCCAATCTACGACAGGGGGCGGGGAGCTGTTTTTT,CASSQSTTGGGELFF
TRBJ2-1,-,-,TRBV14,11,TGTGCCAGCAGCCAAGGTGGAGGGCAGTTCTTC,CASSQGGGQFF
TRBJ2-7,-,-,TRBV10-2,14,TGCGCCAGCAGTGAGGGGGAGGTCGGCTACGAGCAGTACTTC,CASSEGEVGYEQYF
TRBJ2-3,-,many,TRBV20-1,12,TGCAGTGCTAGTCCCCGGACAGATACGCAGTATTTT,CSASPRTDTQYF
TRBJ2-1,TRBD1,-,TRBV9,15,TGTGCCAGCAGCCCTGGACTCGAGGGGGCTAATGAGCAGTTCTTC,CASSPGLEGANEQFF
TRBJ2-1,TRBD1,-,TRBV19,15,TGTGCCAGTAGTATGAAACCGGGACAGATAAATGAGCAGTTCTTC,CASSMKPGQINEQFF
TRBJ2-7,-,-,TRBV3-1,15,TGTGCCAGCAGCCAAGATTATAGACATTCTCGCGAGCAGTACTTC,CASSQDYRHSREQYF
TRBJ2-3,-,-,TRBV20-1,15,TGCAGTGCTAGAAGGGCCGGGGGAAGGACAGATACGCAGTATTTT,CSARRAGGRTDTQYF
TRBJ2-1,TRBD2,-,TRBV30,15,TGTGCCTGGAGCGAGGGACTAGCGGGATGGAATGAGCAGTTCTTC,CAWSEGLAGWNEQFF
TRBJ2-3,TRBD2,-,TRBV20-1,14,TGCAGTGCTATTGGGACTAGCGGGTTAGACACGCAGTATTTT,CSAIGTSGLDTQYF
TRBJ2-3,TRBD2,-,TRBV2,16,TGTGCCAGCAGTGCCCTAGCGGGGGGCACCACAGATACGCAGTATTTT,CASSALAGGTTDTQYF
TRBJ2-5,-,few,TRBV12-3/TRBV12-4,13,TGTGCCAGCAGTTTAGGGGACCCCGAGTCCCAGTACTTC,CASSLGDPESQYF
TRBJ2-7,-,once,TRBV5-1,14,TGCGCCAGCAGTTATGGGGCGACCTATTACGAGCAGTACTTC,CASSYGATYYEQYF
TRBJ1-5,-,-,TRBV7-2,12,TGTGCCAGCAGCCCCGACACCCAGCCCCAGCATTTT,CASSPDTQPQHF
TRBJ1-1,-,many,TRBV29-1,13,TGCAGCGTTGAAGAACGCGCAGGGGCTAAAGCTTTCTTT,CSVEERAGAKAFF
TRBJ1-1,-,many,TRBV19,13,TGTGCCAGTAGTATGACGAGGAACACTGAAGCTTTCTTT,CASSMTRNTEAFF
TRBJ2-2,-,few,TRBV5-1,14,TGCGCCAGCAGCTTGGAGATGGGTGTCGGGGAGCTGTTTTTT,CASSLEMGVGELFF
TRBJ2-1,-,many,TRBV11-2,14,TGTGCCAGCAGCCCGGTGGGGACGTACAATGAGCAGTTCTTC,CASSPVGTYNEQFF
TRBJ1-1,-,many,TRBV28,12,TGTGCCAGCAGTTTAGGAACCACTGAAGCTTTCTTT,CASSLGTTEAFF
TRBJ2-2,TRBD2,many,TRBV6-1,15,TGTGCCAGCAGCCCCTTAGCGGGTGTCACCGGGGAGCTGTTTTTT,CASSPLAGVTGELFF
TRBJ2-7,-,many,TRBV5-5,13,TGTGCCAGCAGCTTGACTGCCTCCTACGAGCAGTACTTC,CASSLTASYEQYF
TRBJ2-3,-,-,TRBV9,16,TGTGCCAGCAGCGTCGGAGGGGGACGGCTCACAGATACGCAGTATTTT,CASSVGGGRLTDTQYF
TRBJ2-5,-,few,TRBV20-1,16,TGCAGTGCTAGGCCTTTTGGGAGCCCCGGTTCAGAGACCCAGTACTTC,CSARPFGSPGSETQYF
TRBJ2-3,TRBD1,-,TRBV2,19,TGTGCCCGCAGTACACTTGGGACAGGGGAGGCTACTAGCACAGATACGCAGTATTTT,CARSTLGTGEATSTDTQYF
TRBJ2-7,TRBD1,-,TRBV7-3,15,TGTGCCAGCAGCATCCCCGGGACAGGAACCTACGAGCAGTACTTC,CASSIPGTGTYEQYF
TRBJ1-4,-,few,TRBV5-6,16,TGTGCCAGCAGCTTGGGGGCCGCGGCAACTAATGAAAAACTGTTTTTT,CASSLGAAATNEKLFF